A selection of T cell receptor beta chains follows, all from one sample in a study of T cells in Graves' hyperthyroidism and ophthalmopathy. TCRdb re-called the multiplex PCR reads through MiXCR, storing one row per CDR3 protein. Of roughly 200,000 distinct CDR3 sequences in the sample, roughly 17% were seen once. The sequencing sample was made of blood. All receptors come from a woman in her forties or fifties with Graves' hyperthyroidism. CDR3s include the opening cysteine and the closing phenylalanine or tryptophan. D genes are given only for firm matches. Some rows have no size entry. The others give once, few or many, or a class for an expanded clone.

j_call v_call clone_size d_call cdr3_aa cdr3_nt
TRBJ1-1 TRBV5-1 many - CASSSQGSTEAFF TGCGCCAGCAGCTCCCAGGGGAGCACTGAAGCTTTCTTT
TRBJ1-1 TRBV6-2/TRBV6-3 many - CASSYWQEAFF TGTGCCAGCAGTTACTGGCAAGAAGCTTTCTTT
TRBJ1-4 TRBV4-1 few - CASSQGGRGSEKLFF TGCGCCAGCAGCCAGGGGGGGAGGGGAAGTGAAAAACTGTTTTTT
TRBJ2-3 TRBV20-1 many - CSAMRLDGLDTQYF TGCAGTGCTATGCGGCTTGACGGGTTGGATACGCAGTATTTT
TRBJ1-1 TRBV12-3/TRBV12-4 many - CASSLGGAWRFTEAFF TGTGCCAGCAGTTTAGGCGGAGCTTGGCGGTTCACTGAAGCTTTCTTT
TRBJ1-2 TRBV12-3/TRBV12-4 many - CASSLVVGRVYGYTF TGTGCCAGCAGTTTAGTAGTAGGCAGGGTCTATGGCTACACCTTC
TRBJ1-5 TRBV6-1 - - CASSRVGGERRNQPQHF TGTGCCAGCAGCCGGGTGGGGGGGGAGAGGCGCAATCAGCCCCAGCATTTT
TRBJ2-7 TRBV4-1 - TRBD2 CASSQGLAGTSGRYEQYF TGCGCCAGCAGCCAAGGTCTGGCCGGGACTAGCGGGAGGTACGAGCAGTACTTC
TRBJ2-5 TRBV7-8 many - CASSLIGQLGTQYF TGTGCCAGCAGCTTAATCGGCCAACTGGGGACCCAGTACTTC
TRBJ2-3 TRBV20-1 - TRBD2 CSATGLENTDTQYF TGCAGTGCAACGGGACTAGAGAACACAGATACGCAGTATTTT
TRBJ2-5 TRBV20-1 many - CSARDAQAGETQYF TGCAGTGCTAGGGATGCCCAGGCGGGGGAGACCCAGTACTTC
TRBJ2-3 TRBV10-3 many TRBD2 CAIPSGSGDTQYF TGTGCCATCCCCAGCGGGAGTGGAGATACGCAGTATTTT
TRBJ2-7 TRBV2 - - CASTDSPAEQYF TGTGCCAGCACAGACAGTCCCGCCGAGCAGTACTTC
TRBJ2-1 TRBV6-2/TRBV6-3 many - CASSYLGEQFF TGTGCCAGCAGTTATCTTGGTGAGCAGTTCTTC
TRBJ2-1 TRBV10-1 - - CASSESKWPAPSNEQFF TGCGCCAGCAGTGAGTCGAAATGGCCAGCCCCGTCAAATGAGCAGTTCTTC
TRBJ1-2 TRBV3-1 - - CASSQRFTALGYTF TGTGCCAGCAGCCAAAGGTTTACAGCCTTAGGCTACACCTTC
TRBJ2-7 TRBV15 many - CATSNLHSSYEQYF TGTGCCACCAGCAATCTTCACAGCTCCTACGAGCAGTACTTC
TRBJ1-6 TRBV28 many - CASDKSYNSPLHF TGTGCCAGCGATAAGTCCTATAATTCACCCCTCCACTTT
TRBJ1-5 TRBV7-2 - - CASSLVGSNQPQHF TGTGCCAGCAGCTTAGTCGGGAGCAATCAGCCCCAGCATTTT
TRBJ2-3 TRBV7-8 many TRBD2 CASLESGSSTDTQYF TGTGCCAGCCTGGAAAGCGGGAGCAGCACAGATACGCAGTATTTT
TRBJ2-7 TRBV30 many - CAYNRDLISYEQYF TGTGCCTACAACCGGGATCTCATCTCCTACGAGCAGTACTTC
TRBJ2-3 TRBV6-1 many TRBD2 CASSEELAGGPDTQYF TGTGCCAGCAGTGAAGAACTAGCGGGAGGTCCAGATACGCAGTATTTT
TRBJ1-2 TRBV7-9 few - CASSLGQANGYTF TGTGCCAGCAGCTTAGGGCAGGCTAATGGCTACACCTTC
TRBJ1-3 TRBV30 - - CAWSVPTGLRNTIYF TGTGCCTGGAGTGTACCGACGGGGCTAAGAAACACCATATATTTT
TRBJ2-5 TRBV28 - TRBD2 CASSSPRLAGEMATQYF TGTGCCAGCAGCTCACCTAGACTAGCGGGAGAAATGGCGACCCAGTACTTC
TRBJ2-7 TRBV6-1 few - CASSSVRTGGTYEQYF TGTGCCAGCAGTTCAGTACGGACAGGAGGGACCTACGAGCAGTACTTC
TRBJ2-1 TRBV7-3 few - CASSLTRGSYNEQFF TGTGCCAGCAGCTTAACTAGAGGGTCCTACAATGAGCAGTTCTTC
TRBJ2-3 TRBV28 many TRBD2 CASSLFVGAGEADTQYF TGTGCCAGCAGTTTATTTGTTGGAGCGGGAGAAGCAGATACGCAGTATTTT
TRBJ2-5 TRBV20-1 many - CSASPGPETQYF TGCAGTGCTAGCCCAGGCCCTGAGACCCAGTACTTC
TRBJ1-2 TRBV5-1 - - CASSLDASQNYGYTF TGCGCCAGCAGCTTGGATGCATCCCAGAACTATGGCTACACCTTC
TRBJ2-1 TRBV29-1 many - CSHPNKWGEQFF TGCAGCCATCCCAATAAATGGGGTGAGCAGTTCTTC
TRBJ1-5 TRBV28 many - CASGRVSNQPQHF TGTGCCAGCGGACGGGTTAGCAATCAGCCCCAGCATTTT
TRBJ2-3 TRBV9 - - CASSVGLTGADTQYF TGTGCCAGCAGCGTAGGGTTAACCGGCGCAGATACGCAGTATTTT
TRBJ1-1 TRBV7-9 once - CASSLGQLELF TGTGCCAGCAGCTTAGGACAGTTAGAACTCTTT
TRBJ2-1 TRBV20-1 many - CSAGSGRAYEQFF TGCAGTGCCGGCTCGGGTAGAGCCTATGAGCAGTTCTTC
TRBJ2-2 TRBV14 - - CASSQGGWRGSTGELFF TGTGCCAGCAGCCAAGGCGGATGGCGGGGCTCTACCGGGGAGCTGTTTTTT
TRBJ2-2 TRBV5-1 many - CASSRDLRVNTGELFF TGCGCCAGCAGCCGGGATCTGAGGGTGAACACCGGGGAGCTGTTTTTT
TRBJ2-1 TRBV20-1 - - CSASDRLVGNEQFF TGCAGTGCTAGCGATCGACTAGTGGGCAATGAGCAGTTCTTC
TRBJ1-3 TRBV15 - - CATSRERARGPGNTIYF TGTGCCACCAGCAGAGAGAGGGCCCGGGGGCCGGGAAACACCATATATTTT
TRBJ2-3 TRBV29-1 many TRBD1 CSVETGTGTFLGSTDTQYF TGCAGCGTCGAAACCGGGACAGGGACTTTTCTCGGCAGCACAGATACGCAGTATTTT
TRBJ2-1 TRBV12-3/TRBV12-4 - - CASRRGQRTGDEQFF TGTGCCTCCCGCCGGGGGCAGCGGACTGGGGATGAGCAGTTCTTC
TRBJ1-5 TRBV20-1 few - CSASEGRSNQPQHF TGCAGTGCTAGCGAGGGGCGGAGCAATCAGCCCCAGCATTTT
TRBJ1-2 TRBV20-1 - TRBD1 CSARGDSLQGYTF TGCAGTGCTAGAGGGGACAGTCTTCAGGGCTACACCTTC
TRBJ1-5 TRBV11-2 many - CASSAVVGQPQHF TGTGCCAGCAGCGCGGTAGTCGGTCAGCCCCAGCATTTT